This paragraph covers one T cell receptor beta chain sequence. Its antigen is currently unknown. Germline and junction disagree at one end, which may indicate a read error. Other DNA sequences in this sample translate to the same CDR3. The entry originates in a study of cytotoxic CD8 clonotypes in ibrutinib-treated CLL. At the level of the study: Researchers reported over nine relapsed/refractory and about 15 treatment-naive patients, 17 of them IGHV unmutated. The samples contained 255,043 productive templates on average. They also contained an average of about 100,000 productive rearrangements.

CDR1 is SSHAT, CDR2 FNYEAQ, per germline (reference sequence). The CDR3 loop spans 13 amino acids. Study-wide findings and caveats: Among the clonotypes, public ones were uncommon and contracted or held stable on treatment.

TCRdb's table, derived via immunoSEQ multiplex PCR, lists solely in-frame clones and lacks some. The sample holds 150,000 to 200,000 clones; approximately 80% are singletons and the top ten take about 4.5%. This receptor was obtained from a human donor with chronic lymphocytic leukemia. The sample was PBMCs, taken after 24 months of ibrutinib treatment. J is TRBJ2-7 and V is TRBV7-7; D possibly corresponds to TRBD2 (6 bases). CDR3 in amino acids: CASSLTSGYEQYF. Here the CDR3 DNA reads TGCGCTAGCAGCTTGACTAGTGGGTACGAGCAGTACTTC.